A single count supports the clone carrying this T cell receptor (beta chain). Its target is unknown. The data were obtained in a study of cytomegalovirus exposure and HLA in healthy donors. Points from the study as a whole: Investigators reported 150 to 200 TCR beta chains as tied to cytomegalovirus.

V lost 8 bases, J lost 1 base, and 8 bases lay in between. The V gene's germline CDR1 is KGHSH and CDR2 LQKENI. The CDR3 length is 12 residues. It was with 60 Vbeta and 13 Jbeta primers that the PCR ran. Generated by immunoSEQ multiplex PCR, the TCRdb table keeps only in-frame clones and is missing some. The top ten hold about 2.6% of the sample, which has under 150,000 clones, about 70% seen once. Sequencing was done on a sample of PBMCs. The sequence was collected from a woman aged 60-75 years in good health and CMV-seropositive. The chain joins TRBV18 to TRBJ1-1, with D perhaps matching TRBD1 (6 bases). The CDR3 DNA reads as TGTGCCAGCCAGACAGGGAACACTGAAGCTTTCTTT. It translates to CASQTGNTEAFF.